This T cell receptor beta chain was observed in a study of T cell clonality in common variable immunodeficiency. Whole-study results and caveats: CVID subjects had higher TCRbeta clonality than healthy controls, most marked in about a third.

CVID and control samples used equivalent genomic DNA input. The method was immunoSEQ multiplex PCR; TCRdb's version includes in-frame clones alone and lacks a portion of them. Sampling found roughly 29,000 clones, none seen once. This clone occurred many times. Its specificity is not known. The sequenced fragment ends 3 residues before the CDR3 boundary, so the rest is inferred from the germline J gene. This CDR3 comprises 15 residues. V lost 0 bases, J lost 5 bases, and 13 bases lay in between. Per the germline V gene, CDR1 is MNHNS and CDR2 is SASEGT. Sequenced: peripheral blood mononuclear cells. J is TRBJ2-5 and V is TRBV6-1; D ambiguous. The origin of this receptor is a person between 18 and 70 years old in good health. CDR3 protein: CASSEAAEEWETQYF. CDR3 DNA (partial): TGTGCCAGCAGTGAAGCGGCCGAAGAGTGGGAGACC.